Sequencing of this TCR beta chain was carried out in a study of T cells in Graves' hyperthyroidism and ophthalmopathy. Study-wide context: At the time of initial diagnosis and before any treatment, peripheral blood was collected.

Using RNA transcripts as the source, TCR beta CDR3 regions were amplified. The study used the HTBI primer set for a first-round RT-PCR of the TCR CDR3. TCRdb recomputed calls from the multiplex PCR reads with MiXCR, one row per CDR3 protein. The sample includes approximately 870,000 distinct CDR3 sequences, 38% of them seen just once. Overall study findings and caveats: Prediction of ophthalmopathy progression came a median around 6 months pre-onset. Most thyroid clonotypes expanded above 0.001 appeared in blood too.

In its sample, this clonotype was seen many times. Its antigen is undetermined. Diagnostic decisions used clinical symptoms, serum thyroxine and TRAb, thyroid ultrasound and orbital computed tomography. The CDR3 contains 13 residues. Germline V gene data show CDR1 as DFQATT and CDR2 as SNEGSKA (reference sequence). V gave up 6 bases and J gave up 4 bases, with 15 bases separating them. Sample: blood. V gene TRBV20-1 combines with J gene TRBJ2-5, with a tentative D call TRBD1 (6 bases). The TCR originated in a man aged 18-30 years with Graves' hyperthyroidism. CDR3 sequence: CSATSQGRETQYF. The CDR3 DNA reads as TGCAGTGCCACCTCCCAGGGGCGAGAGACCCAGTACTTC.